This T cell receptor (beta chain) was identified in a study of blood T cell repertoires in COVID-19. The method was immunoSEQ multiplex PCR; TCRdb's version includes in-frame clones alone and lacks a portion of them. The sample lists approximately 50,000 clones; roughly 85% were seen once. The CDR3 extends over 16 amino acids. In germline, CDR1 is SGHNT, CDR2 YYREEE (reference sequence). V lost 0 bases and J 3 bases, leaving 12 bases between the germline ends. The receptor comes from a man aged 55 to 70 with acute or convalescent COVID-19. This chain connects TRBV5-4 to TRBJ2-2; TRBD1 is a possible D gene (6 bases). Sample: peripheral blood. This chain's CDR3 is CASSLGRGFYTGELFF. CDR3 bases: TGTGCCAGCAGCTTGGGCAGGGGCTTCTACACCGGGGAGCTGTTTTTT. Full variable domain (rest looked up from reference TRBV5-4 and TRBJ2-2): ETGVTQSPTHLIKTRGQQVTLRCSSQSGHNTVSWYQQALGQGPQFIFQYYREEENGRGNFPPRFSGLQFPNYSSELNVNALELDDSALYLCASSLGRGFYTGELFFGEGSRLTVL.